These 28 T cell receptor beta chains were all obtained from the same sample, sequenced in a study of spatial heterogeneity in lung cancer. The sample's time point: blood at routine non-recurrence follow-up after resection. MiXCR, applied by TCRdb to the 5' RACE reads, yields one record per CDR3 protein. Of 20,000 to 30,000 distinct CDR3 sequences listed, about 9.8% are singletons. The sample consisted of PBMCs, taken at follow-up. Every receptor here comes from a male donor with early-stage non-small cell lung cancer.

This clonotype was picked up many times. The rearrangement links TRBV4-2 to TRBJ2-7, with 7 bases aligning to TRBD1. Germline V CDR1 and CDR2: LGHNA, YNFKEQ. The CDR3 is made up of 15 amino acids. Trimming at V came to 4 bases and at J to 2 bases, leaving 8 bases not matched to a gene. The CDR3 is CASSPLRGQTYEQYF. The CDR3 DNA is TGTGCCAGCAGCCCCCTAAGGGGGCAAACCTACGAGCAGTACTTC.

This clonotype was seen a handful of times. The J gene is TRBJ1-1, the V gene TRBV6-5; possible D gene TRBD1, 5 bases. Looked up from germline, CDR1 is MNHEY and CDR2 is SVGAGI. The germline V and J ends were trimmed by 2 bases and 7 bases, with 8 bases remaining between them. The CDR3 length is 12 residues. The CDR3 loop reads CASSYGGNEAFF. CDR3 DNA sequence: TGTGCCAGCAGTTACGGGGGGAATGAAGCTTTCTTT.

This clonotype was observed a few times. The V gene is TRBV20-1, the J gene TRBJ2-1; D remains ambiguous. V lost 2 bases, J lost 7 bases, and 9 bases lay in between. Per germline, CDR1 DFQATT and CDR2 SNEGSKA (reference sequence). This CDR3 spans 12 amino acids. The CDR3 DNA reads TGCAGTGCTAGACCCGGGTTAAATGAGCAGTTCTTC. Its protein is CSARPGLNEQFF.

The rearrangement joins TRBV20-1 to TRBJ2-6; TRBD2 is a possible D gene (6 bases). The CDR3 has 14 amino acids. From germline, CDR1 is DFQATT and CDR2 SNEGSKA (reference sequence). The germline V and J ends were trimmed by 3 bases and 2 bases, with 8 bases remaining between them. The CDR3: CSASTSTGANVLTF. The DNA for the CDR3 is TGCAGTGCTAGTACTAGCACTGGGGCCAACGTCCTGACTTTC.

This clonotype has a count of ten or more. The chain has TRBV7-9 and TRBJ2-1; D uncertain. Germline values: CDR1 SEHNR, CDR2 FQNEAQ (reference sequence). Deletions cut 5 bases from V and 8 bases from J, with 10 bases between. There are 12 residues in the CDR3. DNA for the CDR3: TGTGCCAGCAGCCCCCGGACGGATGAGCAGTTCTTC. Encoded protein: CASSPRTDEQFF.

This clonotype appeared many times. The CDR3 region is CASSFGTAQPQHF. In DNA form, the CDR3 reads TGTGCCAGCAGCTTCGGGACAGCACAGCCCCAGCATTTT. The genes are TRBV11-1 and TRBJ1-5; 7 bases are shared with TRBD1. The CDR3 runs 13 residues. J was trimmed by 7 bases and V by 3 bases; bases with no gene match: 3. Germline V gives CDR1 SGHAT, CDR2 FQDESV (reference sequence).

This clonotype was counted many times. The V gene is TRBV7-2, the J gene TRBJ2-1; D remains unclear. V shed 4 bases and J shed 4 bases, with 5 bases lying between them. Looked up from germline, CDR1 is SGHTA and CDR2 is FQGNSA. The CDR3 runs 12 residues. The CDR3 is CASSSTYNEQFF. For the CDR3, the DNA is TGTGCCAGCAGCTCCACATACAATGAGCAGTTCTTC.

Ten or more counts support this clonotype. The rearrangement uses TRBV9 and TRBJ2-2; no firm D call. V lost 5 bases, J lost 2 bases, and 16 bases lay in between. Per the germline V gene, CDR1 is SGDLS and CDR2 is YYNGEE. CDR3 length equals 16 residues. CDR3 amino acids: CASSPHGGSNTGELFF. The CDR3, as DNA: TGTGCCAGCAGTCCCCACGGCGGATCCAACACCGGGGAGCTGTTTTTT.

This clonotype was detected many times. The CDR3, as DNA: TGTGCCAGCAGTTTGGGGACAGGGATCGGCGAGCAGTACTTC. Encoded protein: CASSLGTGIGEQYF. The chain carries TRBV28 and TRBJ2-7; 9 nucleotides align to TRBD1. The germline gives CDR1 MDHEN, CDR2 SYDVKM. J was trimmed by 6 bases and V by 3 bases; bases with no gene match: 6. This CDR3 is 14 amino acids long.

In this sample, this clonotype turned up many times. The chain carries TRBV4-1 and TRBJ1-2, with 9 bases fitting TRBD1. This CDR3 is 14 amino acids long. Germline CDR1 is MGHRA and CDR2 is YSYEKL. V lost 3 bases to trimming and J lost 4 bases; unmatched junction nucleotides: 3. The CDR3: CASSQTGGAYGYTF. In DNA, the CDR3 is TGCGCCAGCAGCCAGACAGGGGGAGCCTATGGCTACACCTTC.

This clonotype was counted between two and nine times. CDR3 DNA sequence: TGTGCCAGCAGCCAACTACCGGGACAGAGCACAGATACGCAGTATTTT. Translated: CASSQLPGQSTDTQYF. V is TRBV4-2 and J is TRBJ2-3, with 7 bases identical to TRBD1. The germline CDR1 and CDR2 sequences are LGHNA and YNFKEQ. Trimming took 2 bases from V and 0 from J; bases not matched to a gene: 5. The CDR3 runs 16 residues.

The V gene is TRBV6-4, the J gene TRBJ1-5; 7 bases fit TRBD1. This CDR3 has 15 amino acids. The trim removed 5 bases at V and 4 bases at J, leaving 8 bases unmatched. Germline V gives CDR1 MRHNA, CDR2 SNTAGT. The DNA for the CDR3 is TGTGCCAGCAGTAGTCCTGGGACAGAGAATCAGCCCCAGCATTTT. As protein: CASSSPGTENQPQHF.

The J gene is TRBJ2-7, the V gene TRBV12-3 or TRBV12-4; TRBD1 agrees at 7 bases. This CDR3 spans 15 amino acids. The J segment lost 6 bases and the V segment lost 5 bases, leaving 13 bases of the junction unmatched. The CDR3 nucleotides read TGTGCCAGCAGTCCCCGAGGGGGCCGGAAAATCGAGCAGTACTTC. Translation gives CASSPRGGRKIEQYF.

The table lists this clonotype with a few counts. The genes are TRBV5-1 and TRBJ2-2; 7 nucleotides agree with TRBD1. Losses at the gene ends were 0 bases for V and 3 bases for J; bases not matched to a gene: 11. The CDR3 runs 18 residues. Germline V CDR1 and CDR2: SGHRS, YFSETQ. CDR3 amino acids: CASSLAPSRGPDTGELFF. CDR3 coding DNA: TGCGCCAGCAGCTTGGCCCCCTCTAGGGGGCCGGACACCGGGGAGCTGTTTTTT.

The sample holds many counts of this clonotype. The chain has TRBV5-1 and TRBJ2-1; 8 positions match TRBD2. The junction had 13 bases not matched to a gene; V was cut back by 4 bases and J by 4 bases. The CDR3 contains 17 residues. Per the germline V gene, CDR1 is SGHRS and CDR2 is YFSETQ. Written as DNA, the CDR3 is TGCGCCAGCAGCAGGGCGGGGGGCAGCACCTTTTACAATGAGCAGTTCTTC. It yields the protein CASSRAGGSTFYNEQFF.

V is TRBV19 and J is TRBJ2-7; no clear D gene. The CDR3 totals 13 residues. Trimming removed 9 bases at V and 4 bases at J, with 16 bases between. The germline V gene encodes CDR1 LNHDA and CDR2 SQIVND (reference sequence). The CDR3 nucleotides are TGTGCCAGCCGAGACCGGACCTTATACGAGCAGTACTTC. Its translation is CASRDRTLYEQYF.

This clonotype was seen many times. Written as DNA, the CDR3 is TGCAGTGCTGAATCCGGGGTGGGAGAGACCCAGTACTTC. Protein sequence: CSAESGVGETQYF. The chain joins TRBV20-1 to TRBJ2-5; a possible D gene is TRBD2 (5 bases). The germline V gene encodes CDR1 DFQATT and CDR2 SNEGSKA (reference sequence). The CDR3 has 13 residues. V was clipped by 5 bases and J by 4 bases, with 14 bases between them.

The J gene is TRBJ1-6, the V gene TRBV20-1; 7 bases agree with TRBD1. Trimming took 3 bases from V and 10 from J; bases not matched to a gene: 6. The V gene's germline CDR1 is DFQATT and CDR2 SNEGSKA (reference sequence). The CDR3 consists of 13 residues. The CDR3 DNA reads TGCAGTGCTAGCAGGGGGGAGGACTCACCCCTCCACTTT. Its translation is CSASRGEDSPLHF.

This clonotype occurred many times. This sequence joins TRBV7-9 and TRBJ2-1; D not certain. This CDR3 is 15 amino acids long. Trimming took 5 bases from V and 0 from J, leaving 11 bases between them. Per germline, CDR1 SEHNR and CDR2 FQNEAQ (reference sequence). CDR3: CASSPTSGSYNEQFF. The CDR3, as DNA: TGTGCCAGCAGCCCTACCTCAGGCTCCTACAATGAGCAGTTCTTC.

Points on this clonotype: An end of the junction differs from the germline gene, which may be a read error. The chain joins TRBV11-2 to TRBJ2-5; D not resolved. The germline gives CDR1 SGHAT, CDR2 FQNNGV. The CDR3 has 15 residues. CDR3 DNA sequence: TGTGCCAGCAGCTTATCCATGGGCGCCCAAGAGACCCCGTACTTC. Translation gives CASSLSMGAQETPYF.

This clonotype was detected ten times or more. The CDR3: CASRGPGELFF. CDR3 in DNA: TGTGCCAGCAGGGGCCCCGGGGAGCTGTTTTTT. The chain recombines TRBV2 with TRBJ2-2; D is ambiguous. Germline V gene sequence: CDR1 SNHLY, CDR2 FYNNEI. V lost 6 bases, J lost 6 bases, and 5 bases lay in between. CDR3 length: 11 amino acids.

In its sample, this clonotype was seen many times. The V and J genes are TRBV5-1 and TRBJ1-1; 7 bases match TRBD1. J lost 1 base, V lost 2 bases, and 5 bases had no gene match. This CDR3 has 15 residues. Germline V gene sequence: CDR1 SGHRS, CDR2 YFSETQ. CDR3 protein: CASSLTGTANTEAFF. CDR3 DNA: TGCGCCAGCAGCTTAACCGGGACAGCGAACACTGAAGCTTTCTTT.

Ten or more counts support this clonotype. The chain combines TRBV7-2 with TRBJ1-1; D gene ambiguous. Germline V CDR1 and CDR2: SGHTA, FQGNSA. V was trimmed by 3 bases and J by 6 bases, leaving 14 bases between them. The CDR3 contains 14 residues. The CDR3 region is CASSFLTSPPEAFF. The DNA for the CDR3 is TGTGCCAGCAGCTTTTTAACCTCTCCCCCTGAAGCTTTCTTT.

V usage is TRBV20-1 and J usage is TRBJ2-3; D is possibly TRBD1 or TRBD2 (6 bases each). V was cut by 5 bases and J by 0 bases, with 9 bases left in between. The CDR3 consists of 13 residues. CDR1 is DFQATT, CDR2 SNEGSKA, per germline (reference sequence). The CDR3 is CSARGPSTDTQYF. CDR3 nucleotide sequence: TGCAGTGCTCGGGGGCCCAGCACAGATACGCAGTATTTT.

The chain links TRBV5-6 to TRBJ2-7, with unresolved D. CDR3 size: 14 residues. Looked up from germline, CDR1 is SGHDT and CDR2 is YYEEEE. V dropped 4 bases and J dropped 0 bases, with 11 bases sitting between them. CDR3 amino acids: CASSPPGASYEQYF. The CDR3 DNA is TGTGCCAGCAGCCCCCCGGGCGCCTCCTACGAGCAGTACTTC. The whole variable domain, remainder taken from reference TRBV5-6 and TRBJ2-7, is DAGVTQSPTHLIKTRGQQVTLRCSPKSGHDTVSWYQQALGQGPQFIFQYYEEEERQRGNFPDRFSGHQFPNYSSELNVNALLLGDSALYLCASSPPGASYEQYFGPGTRLTVT.

This clonotype was counted ten times or more. The chain recombines TRBV21-1 with TRBJ2-5; TRBD2, the table's D call, was not compared with the DNA. TRBV21-1 has pseudogene status. There are 14 residues in the CDR3. The CDR3 sequence: CASSNGTGLASQYF. CDR3 DNA: TGTGCCAGCAGCAACGGGACGGGACTAGCGTCGCAGTACTTC.

This rearrangement joins TRBV28 to TRBJ1-2, with D maybe TRBD1 (5 bases). The V and J ends lost 2 bases and 8 bases respectively, with 24 bases between them. CDR1 is MDHEN, CDR2 SYDVKM, per germline. This CDR3 spans 17 amino acids. DNA of the CDR3: TGTGCCAGCAGTTTACCCCTCTCCCCGGGAGCCGAGGGGGGCTACACCTTC. Translation: CASSLPLSPGAEGGYTF.

This clonotype turned up a few times. The CDR3 sequence: CASSYSLVGYEQYF. The CDR3 DNA reads as TGTGCCAGCAGTTACTCTCTTGTGGGGTACGAGCAGTACTTC. This sequence joins TRBV6-2 or TRBV6-3 and TRBJ2-7, with D hard to call. In germline, CDR1 is MNHEY, CDR2 SVGEGT. The CDR3 has 14 residues. Trimming stripped 0 bases from V and 4 bases from J, with 10 bases between.